This T cell receptor (beta chain) stems from a study of vaccination and CD4 T cells after COVID-19. Overall study: It was a median approximately 92 days after diagnosis, with a range of 35 to 161, that post-COVID samples were drawn. For control cultures, the treatment was a CEFX pool, an HIV-1 Nef pool, or no peptide.

Specified treatment: roughly 10-day PBMC culture with coronavirus spike peptide pools or control peptides (ViraFEST assay). This clonotype occurred a few times. Its matching antigen is unknown. The CDR3 sequence is 15 residues long. The germline V gene encodes CDR1 SQVTM and CDR2 ANQGSEA. With 6 bases clipped from V and 2 bases from J, the junction kept 7 bases outside the gene matches. Sequenced with the Oncomine TCR Beta short-read assay was DNA taken from cultured CD4+ T cells. MiXCR, run by TCRdb on the PCR reads, gives a single entry per CDR3 protein. Among roughly 20,000 distinct CDR3 sequences listed, approximately 52% were seen once.

The V gene is TRBV29-1, the J gene TRBJ1-5; 10 nucleotides agree with TRBD1. Sample: CD4+ T cells from blood, cultured in vitro, taken after SARS-CoV-2 vaccination. The clonotype originates from a human donor who had recovered from COVID-19. As DNA, the CDR3 is TGCAGCGTGCGCACCGGGACAGGGGGCAATCAGCCCCAGCATTTT. Translation gives CSVRTGTGGNQPQHF. The entire variable domain, with the rest obtained from reference TRBV29-1 and TRBJ1-5, is as follows: SAVISQKPSRDICQRGTSLTIQCQVDSQVTMMFWYRQQPGQSLTLIATANQGSEATYESGFVIDKFPISRPNLTFSTLTVSNMSPEDSSIYLCSVRTGTGGNQPQHFGDGTRLSIL.